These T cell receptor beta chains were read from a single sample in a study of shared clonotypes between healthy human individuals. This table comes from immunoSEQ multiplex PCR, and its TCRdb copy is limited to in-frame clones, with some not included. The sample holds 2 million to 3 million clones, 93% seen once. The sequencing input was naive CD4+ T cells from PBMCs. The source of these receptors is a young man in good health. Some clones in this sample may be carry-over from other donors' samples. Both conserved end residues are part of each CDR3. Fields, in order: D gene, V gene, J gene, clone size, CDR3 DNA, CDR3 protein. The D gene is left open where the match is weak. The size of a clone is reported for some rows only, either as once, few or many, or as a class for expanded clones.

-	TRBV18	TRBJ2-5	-	TGTGCCAGCTCGAAAAGGGGGGACAAGGAGACCCAGTACTTC	CASSKRGDKETQYF
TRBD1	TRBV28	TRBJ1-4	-	TGTGCCAGCAGTTTACAGGGGGCTAATGAAAAACTGTTTTTT	CASSLQGANEKLFF
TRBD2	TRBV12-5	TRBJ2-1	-	TGTGCTAGTGGTTCGTCGGGACTAGTTATTGAGCAGTTCTTC	CASGSSGLVIEQFF
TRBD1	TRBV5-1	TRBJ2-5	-	TGCGCCAGCAGCTTGGAGGGGACAGCACAAATCGCAGGAGAGACCCAGTACTTC	CASSLEGTAQIAGETQYF
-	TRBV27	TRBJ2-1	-	TGTGCCAGCAGTTTTCGAGTACAGGGTCCCCATGAGCAGTTCTTC	CASSFRVQGPHEQFF
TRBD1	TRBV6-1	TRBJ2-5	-	TGTGCCACTTGGACAGGTGGGGAGACCCAGTACTTC	CATWTGGETQYF
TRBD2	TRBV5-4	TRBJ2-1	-	TGTGCCAGCAGCCTCCGGCCTAGCGGAGTTAATAATGAGCAGTTCTTC	CASSLRPSGVNNEQFF
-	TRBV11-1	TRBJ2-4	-	TGTGCCAGCAGCTTGGAGGGAGGCCAAAACATTCAGTACTTC	CASSLEGGQNIQYF
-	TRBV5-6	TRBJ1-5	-	TGTGCCAGCAGCTTGCTCTGTCGGCCCCAGCATTTT	CASSLLCRPQHF
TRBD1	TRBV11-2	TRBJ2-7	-	TGTGCCAGCAGCTCTAACAGGGGGCGCGTCCACGAGCAGTACTTC	CASSSNRGRVHEQYF
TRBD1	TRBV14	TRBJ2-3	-	TGTGCCAGCAGCCGACAGGGGTCGGGCACAGATACGCAGTATTTT	CASSRQGSGTDTQYF
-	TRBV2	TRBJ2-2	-	TGTGCCAGCCGGAGGTTAGCAGCCGGGGAGCTGTTTTTT	CASRRLAAGELFF
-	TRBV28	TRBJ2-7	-	TGTGCCATCGAGGGGGGCCTCGAGCAGTACTTC	CAIEGGLEQYF
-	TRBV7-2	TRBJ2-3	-	TGTGCCTGGGGGAGGCCAGATACGCAGTATTTT	CAWGRPDTQYF
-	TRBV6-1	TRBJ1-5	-	TGTGCCAGCAGTGATGGCCGACAGGTTTATCAGCCCCAGCATTTT	CASSDGRQVYQPQHF
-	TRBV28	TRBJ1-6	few	TGTGCCAGCAGCTATTTGGGGACAAACTCCTATAATTCACCCCTCCACTTT	CASSYLGTNSYNSPLHF
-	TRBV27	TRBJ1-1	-	TGTGCCAGCAGTTTATTCGGGTTGGGGGGCGCATGGGTGAACACTGAAGCTTTCTTT	CASSLFGLGGAWVNTEAFF
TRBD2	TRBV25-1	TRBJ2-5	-	TGTGCCAGCAGTGAGTCGGCTAGCGGGAGGAGAGAGACCCAGTACTTC	CASSESASGRRETQYF
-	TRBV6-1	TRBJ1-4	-	TGTGCCAGCAGTGGGGAGGCGCCAGCAACTAATGAAAAACTGTTTTTT	CASSGEAPATNEKLFF
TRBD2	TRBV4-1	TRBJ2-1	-	TGCGCCAGCAGCCAGGGACTAGCGGGAGGACCCAATGAGCAGTTCTTC	CASSQGLAGGPNEQFF
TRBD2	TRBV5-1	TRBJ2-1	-	TGCGCCAGCAGCTTGTCAGGGACTAGCGGGAGAAGTAGTGAGCAGTTCTTC	CASSLSGTSGRSSEQFF
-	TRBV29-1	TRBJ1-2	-	TGCAGCGTTGAACGGGGACCAGGATATGGCTACACCTTC	CSVERGPGYGYTF
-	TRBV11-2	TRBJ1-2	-	TGTGCCAGCAACACCGGTTCGGGCAGTAGGGAATATGGCTACACCTTC	CASNTGSGSREYGYTF
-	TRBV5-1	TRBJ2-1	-	TGCGCCAGCAGCTTGGAAACAGGCAATAACCAGTTCTTC	CASSLETGNNQFF
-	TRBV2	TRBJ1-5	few	TGTGCCAGCCGGAGGGAAGGCGGTCAGCCCCAGCATTTT	CASRREGGQPQHF
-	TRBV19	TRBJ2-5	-	TGTGCCAGTAGTATGCCCGCAGCGGAGACCCAGTACTTC	CASSMPAAETQYF
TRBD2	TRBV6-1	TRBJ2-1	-	TGTGCCAGCAGTGAGGGACTAGCGGGAGGTTACCCTCACAATGAGCAGTTCTTC	CASSEGLAGGYPHNEQFF
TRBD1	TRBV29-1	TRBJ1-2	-	TGCAGCGCCTCGCCGACAGGGGCCAGCTACACCTTC	CSASPTGASYTF
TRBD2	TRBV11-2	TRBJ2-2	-	TGTGCCAGCAGCTTACTAGCGGGAGACCACACCGGGGAGCTGTTTTTT	CASSLLAGDHTGELFF
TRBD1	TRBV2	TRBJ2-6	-	TGTGCCAGCAGCGGGACAGCTGGGGCCAACGTCCTGACTTTC	CASSGTAGANVLTF
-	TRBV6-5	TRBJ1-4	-	TGTGCCAGCAGGGGGGGGCGGGCTAATGAAAAACTGTTTTTT	CASRGGRANEKLFF
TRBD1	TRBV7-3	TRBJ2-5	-	TGTGCCAGCAGCTTAATGACAGGGGGCTCCCAGTACTTC	CASSLMTGGSQYF
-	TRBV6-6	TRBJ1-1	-	TGTGCCACGGGCAGGAATGAAGCTTTCTTT	CATGRNEAFF
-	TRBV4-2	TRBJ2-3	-	TGTGCCAGCAGCCAAGTTCCAGATACGCAGTATTTT	CASSQVPDTQYF
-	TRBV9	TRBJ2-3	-	TGTGCCAGCAGCCCCAGTACCGATACGCAGTATTTT	CASSPSTDTQYF
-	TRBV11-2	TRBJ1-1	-	TGTGCCAGCAGCCAAGGACGGTTTTATACTGAAGCTTTCTTT	CASSQGRFYTEAFF
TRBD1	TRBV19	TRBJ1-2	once	TGTGCCAGTAGTACCGGGACAGGGAATGGCTACACCTTC	CASSTGTGNGYTF
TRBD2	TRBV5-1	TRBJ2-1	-	TGCGCCAGCAGCCTACTGGGGACTAGCGGGATTGGGTCCTACAATGAGCAGTTCTTC	CASSLLGTSGIGSYNEQFF
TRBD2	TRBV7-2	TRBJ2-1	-	TGTGCCAGCAGCGGAGCCGGGACTAGCTACAATGAGCAGTTCTTC	CASSGAGTSYNEQFF
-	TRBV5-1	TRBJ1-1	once	TGCGCCAGCAGCTTGGTTCTCGGGGGCGTGAACACTGAAGCTTTCTTT	CASSLVLGGVNTEAFF
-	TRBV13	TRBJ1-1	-	TGTGCCAGCAGCTTAGGGGTGCTGTTGAACACTGAAGCTTTCTTT	CASSLGVLLNTEAFF
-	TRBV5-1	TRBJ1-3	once	TGCGCCAGCAGCCCAGGACCGGGGGGCTTCACCATATATTTT	CASSPGPGGFTIYF
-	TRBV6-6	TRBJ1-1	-	TGTGCCGGCTCTATCGGCAAGGGCACTGAAGCTTTCTTT	CAGSIGKGTEAFF
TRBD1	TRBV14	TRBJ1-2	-	TGTGCCAGCAGCCTCCGGGACAGGGGGCGTCCCGTCGATGGCTACACCTTC	CASSLRDRGRPVDGYTF
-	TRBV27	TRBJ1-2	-	TGTGCCAGCAGTTTCCGAAACTATGGCGGCTACACCTTC	CASSFRNYGGYTF
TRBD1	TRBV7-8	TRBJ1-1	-	TGTGCCAGCAGCATACGGACAGGGTTGAACACTGAAGCTTTCTTT	CASSIRTGLNTEAFF
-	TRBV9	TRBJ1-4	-	TGTGCCAGCAGCTCAACCGGGACACGGAATGAAAAACTGTTTTTT	CASSSTGTRNEKLFF
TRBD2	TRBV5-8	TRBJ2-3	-	TGTGCCAGCAGCTTGGTCCGGCGGGGGAAGGCAGATACGCAGTATTTT	CASSLVRRGKADTQYF
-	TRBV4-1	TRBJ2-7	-	TGCGCCAGCAGCCAAGATTCGGGGGGCGAGTTCTCCTACGAGCAGTACTTC	CASSQDSGGEFSYEQYF
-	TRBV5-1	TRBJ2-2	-	TGCGCCAGCAGCTTGGCGCAAAACACCGGGGAGCTGTTTTTT	CASSLAQNTGELFF